This entry lists 8 T cell receptor beta chains sequenced from one sample in a study of read filtering for tumor transcriptome and immune sequencing. The library was built from about 0.4 ug RNA with molecular barcoded adaptors for alpha/delta and beta/gamma chains. Each CDR3 protein gets one entry after TCRdb re-called the reads with MiXCR. The sample shows about 130,000 distinct CDR3 sequences, roughly 13% of them seen only once. The source material was a population of CD138-negative cells sorted from bone marrow. Every receptor here comes from a donor aged 40 or older with multiple myeloma.

As concerns this clonotype: A much larger clone lies one base from this, so it may be a read error. The chain employs TRBV6-2 or TRBV6-3 and TRBJ2-4, with 9 bases matching TRBD1. In germline, CDR1 is MNHEY, CDR2 SVGEGT. V trimming: 5 bases; J trimming: 7 bases; junction bases outside the gene matches: 12. The CDR3 has 16 residues. The CDR3 region is CASSRTTGGPGNIQYF. CDR3 DNA sequence: TGTGCCAGCAGTCGGACGACAGGGGGGCCCGGGAACATTCAGTACTTC.

There are many counts of this clonotype. J is TRBJ2-1 and V is TRBV5-1; 9 nucleotides agree with TRBD1. CDR1 is SGHRS and CDR2 is YFSETQ in the germline V gene. The J segment lost 8 bases and the V segment lost 3 bases, leaving 6 bases of the junction unmatched. This CDR3 has 14 amino acids. The CDR3 region has the DNA TGCGCCAGCAGCTCGGACAGGGGATCGGATGAGCAGTTCTTC. Amino acids: CASSSDRGSDEQFF. Full variable domain (rest looked up from reference TRBV5-1 and TRBJ2-1): KAGVTQTPRYLIKTRGQQVTLSCSPISGHRSVSWYQQTPGQGLQFLFEYFSETQRNKGNFPGRFSGRQFSNSRSEMNVSTLELGDSALYLCASSSDRGSDEQFFGPGTRLTVL.

For this clonotype: At one boundary the junction diverges from the germline segment, which might be a read error. V usage is TRBV6-5 and J usage is TRBJ2-5, with D perhaps matching TRBD2 (6 bases). This CDR3 spans 16 amino acids. Germline values: CDR1 MNHEY, CDR2 SVGAGI. The CDR3 sequence is CASSLAPGAYQETQYF. CDR3 nucleotide sequence: TGCGCCAGCAGCCTCGCTCCGGGAGCGTACCAAGAGACCCAGTACTTC.

In its sample, this clonotype was seen many times. CDR3 nucleotide sequence: TGTGCCAGCAGCCAAGATGCCCTCTCCTACGAGCAGTACTTC. As protein: CASSQDALSYEQYF. V gene TRBV3-1 combines with J gene TRBJ2-7, with no clear D. The germline gives CDR1 LGHDT, CDR2 YNNKEL (reference sequence). The CDR3 has 14 amino acids. Trimming cost V 0 bases and J 0 bases, with 6 bases left between them.

At least ten counts were recorded for this clonotype. The chain couples TRBV18 to TRBJ2-1, with no clear D. The germline CDR1 and CDR2 sequences are KGHSH and LQKENI. Trimming removed 0 bases at V and 3 bases at J, with 9 bases between. CDR3 length: 15 amino acids. The CDR3 DNA sequence: TGTGCCAGCTCACCACCGGGTAGGGACTACAATGAGCAGTTCTTC. It is translated as CASSPPGRDYNEQFF.

This clonotype was counted many times. The J gene is TRBJ1-3, the V gene TRBV7-6, with D uncertain. Trimming took 1 base from V and 3 from J, leaving 7 bases between them. The germline gives CDR1 SGHVS, CDR2 FNYEAQ. CDR3 length: 14 amino acids. The CDR3 nucleotides read TGTGCCAGCAGCTTAGGGGCCGGTGGAAACACCATATATTTT. Translating it yields CASSLGAGGNTIYF.

There are many counts of this clonotype. V usage is TRBV20-1 and J usage is TRBJ2-5; possibly TRBD1 or TRBD2 for D (6 bases each). The CDR3 is made up of 15 amino acids. Trimming removed 0 bases from V and 3 bases from J, with 14 bases in between. Germline V gene sequence: CDR1 DFQATT, CDR2 SNEGSKA (reference sequence). The CDR3 reads CSARDPGGWEETQYF. DNA for the CDR3: TGCAGTGCTAGAGATCCCGGGGGCTGGGAAGAGACCCAGTACTTC.

This clonotype was seen repeatedly, ten times or more. J is TRBJ2-1 and V is TRBV12-3 or TRBV12-4, with a tentative D call TRBD1 (5 bases). This CDR3 comprises 15 residues. V was pared by 1 base and J by 7 bases, with 14 bases between. The CDR3 nucleotides are TGTGCCAGCAGTTTAGGGGGTAGGGGTGTTAATGAGCAGTTCTTC. It encodes CASSLGGRGVNEQFF.